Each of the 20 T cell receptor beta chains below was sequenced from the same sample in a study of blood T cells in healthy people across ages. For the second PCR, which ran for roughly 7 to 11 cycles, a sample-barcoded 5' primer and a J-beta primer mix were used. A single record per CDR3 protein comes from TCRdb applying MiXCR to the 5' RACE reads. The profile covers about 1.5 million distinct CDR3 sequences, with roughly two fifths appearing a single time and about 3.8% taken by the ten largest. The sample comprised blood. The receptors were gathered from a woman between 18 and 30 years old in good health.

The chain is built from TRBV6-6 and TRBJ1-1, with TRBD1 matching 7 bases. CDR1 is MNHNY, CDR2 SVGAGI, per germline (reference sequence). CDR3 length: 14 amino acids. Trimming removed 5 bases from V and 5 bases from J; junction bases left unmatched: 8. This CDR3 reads CASSRQGTRTEAFF. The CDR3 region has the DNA TGTGCCAGCAGTCGACAGGGAACAAGGACTGAAGCTTTCTTT.

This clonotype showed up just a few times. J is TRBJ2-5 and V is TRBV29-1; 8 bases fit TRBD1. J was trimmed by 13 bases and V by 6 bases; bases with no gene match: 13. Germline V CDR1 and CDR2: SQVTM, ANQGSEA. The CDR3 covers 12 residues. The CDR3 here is CSVGKGQGERYF. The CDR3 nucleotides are TGCAGCGTGGGGAAAGGACAGGGTGAGCGGTACTTC.

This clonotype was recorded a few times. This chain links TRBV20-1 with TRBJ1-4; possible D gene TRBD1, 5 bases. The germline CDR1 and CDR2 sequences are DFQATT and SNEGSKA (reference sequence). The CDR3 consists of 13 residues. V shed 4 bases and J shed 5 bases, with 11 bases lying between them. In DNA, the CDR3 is TGCAGTGCTATCCATGGGGGGAATGAAAAACTGTTTTTT. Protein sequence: CSAIHGGNEKLFF.

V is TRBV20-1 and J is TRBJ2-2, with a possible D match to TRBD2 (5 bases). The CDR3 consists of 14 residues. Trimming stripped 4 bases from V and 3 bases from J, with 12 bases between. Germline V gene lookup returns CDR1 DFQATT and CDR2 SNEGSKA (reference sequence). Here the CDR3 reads CSAKADGDTGELFF. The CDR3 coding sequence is TGCAGTGCTAAAGCAGACGGGGACACCGGGGAGCTGTTTTTT.

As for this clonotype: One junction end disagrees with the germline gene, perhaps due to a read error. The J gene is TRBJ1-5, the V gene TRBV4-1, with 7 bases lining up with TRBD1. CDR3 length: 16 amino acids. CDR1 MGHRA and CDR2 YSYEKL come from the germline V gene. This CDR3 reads CASSQVAGGSIQPQHF. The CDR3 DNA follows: TGCGCCAGCAGCCAAGTTGCAGGGGGGAGCATTCAGCCCCAGCATTTT.

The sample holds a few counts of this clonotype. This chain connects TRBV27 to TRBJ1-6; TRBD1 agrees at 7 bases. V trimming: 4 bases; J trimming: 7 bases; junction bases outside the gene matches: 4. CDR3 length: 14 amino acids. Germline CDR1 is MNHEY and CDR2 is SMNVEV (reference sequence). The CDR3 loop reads CASSSQGWNSPLHF. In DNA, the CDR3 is TGTGCCAGCAGTTCACAGGGGTGGAATTCACCCCTCCACTTT.

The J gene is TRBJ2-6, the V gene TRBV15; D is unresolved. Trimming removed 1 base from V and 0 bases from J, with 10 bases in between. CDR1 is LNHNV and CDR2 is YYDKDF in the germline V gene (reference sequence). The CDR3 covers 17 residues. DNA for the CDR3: TGTGCCACCAGCAGAGCGACTTTCACCTCTGGGGCCAACGTCCTGACTTTC. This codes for CATSRATFTSGANVLTF.

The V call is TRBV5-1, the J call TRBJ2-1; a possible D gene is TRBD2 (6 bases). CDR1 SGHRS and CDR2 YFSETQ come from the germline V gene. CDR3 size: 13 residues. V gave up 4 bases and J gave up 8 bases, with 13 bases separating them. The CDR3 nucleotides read TGCGCCAGCAGCGGGGACTCGATGGATGAGCAGTTCTTC. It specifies CASSGDSMDEQFF.

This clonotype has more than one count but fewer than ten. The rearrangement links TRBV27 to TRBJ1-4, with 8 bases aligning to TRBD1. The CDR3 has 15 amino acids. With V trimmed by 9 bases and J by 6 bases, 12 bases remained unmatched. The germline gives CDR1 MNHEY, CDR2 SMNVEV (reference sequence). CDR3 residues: CASSEGTGVDEKLFF. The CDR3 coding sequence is TGTGCCAGTTCCGAAGGGACAGGTGTGGATGAAAAACTGTTTTTT.

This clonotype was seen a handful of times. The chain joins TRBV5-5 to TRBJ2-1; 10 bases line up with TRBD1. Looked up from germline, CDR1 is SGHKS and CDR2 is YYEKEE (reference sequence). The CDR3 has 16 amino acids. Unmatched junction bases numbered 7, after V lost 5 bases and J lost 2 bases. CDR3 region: CASSSDRGPAYNEQFF. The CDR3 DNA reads TGTGCCAGCAGTTCTGACAGGGGGCCGGCCTACAATGAGCAGTTCTTC.

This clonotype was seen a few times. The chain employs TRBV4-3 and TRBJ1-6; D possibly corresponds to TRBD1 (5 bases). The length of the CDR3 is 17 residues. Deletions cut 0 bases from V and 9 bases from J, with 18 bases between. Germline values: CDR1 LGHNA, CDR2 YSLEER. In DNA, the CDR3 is TGCGCCAGCAGCCAAGAAGTTTGGACAAAGCCTGCTTCACCCCTCCACTTT. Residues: CASSQEVWTKPASPLHF.

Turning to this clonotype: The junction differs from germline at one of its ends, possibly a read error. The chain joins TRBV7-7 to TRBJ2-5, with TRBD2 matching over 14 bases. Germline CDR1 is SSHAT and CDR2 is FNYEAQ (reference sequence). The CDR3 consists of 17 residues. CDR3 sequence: CASSSGLAGAPQETQYF. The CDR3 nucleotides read TGTGCTAGCAGCTCGGGACTAGCGGGGGCACCACAAGAGACCCAGTACTTC.

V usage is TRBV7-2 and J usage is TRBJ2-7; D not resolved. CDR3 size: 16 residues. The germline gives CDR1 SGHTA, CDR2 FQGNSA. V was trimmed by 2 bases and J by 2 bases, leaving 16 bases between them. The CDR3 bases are TGTGCCAGCAGCTTATTCGGATCCCAGGTTCCCTACGAGCAGTACTTC. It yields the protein CASSLFGSQVPYEQYF. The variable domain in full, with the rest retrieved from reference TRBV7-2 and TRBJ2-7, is GAGVSQSPSNKVTEKGKDVELRCDPISGHTALYWYRQSLGQGLEFLIYFQGNSAPDKSGLPSDRFSAERTGGSVSTLTIQRTQQEDSAVYLCASSLFGSQVPYEQYFGPGTRLTVT.

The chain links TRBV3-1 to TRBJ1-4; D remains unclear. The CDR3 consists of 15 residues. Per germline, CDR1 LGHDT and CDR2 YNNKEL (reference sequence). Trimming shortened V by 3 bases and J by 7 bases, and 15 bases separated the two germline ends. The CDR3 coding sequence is TGTGCCAGCAGCCACGCCGGCGTACTTAGTGAAAAACTGTTTTTT. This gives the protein CASSHAGVLSEKLFF.

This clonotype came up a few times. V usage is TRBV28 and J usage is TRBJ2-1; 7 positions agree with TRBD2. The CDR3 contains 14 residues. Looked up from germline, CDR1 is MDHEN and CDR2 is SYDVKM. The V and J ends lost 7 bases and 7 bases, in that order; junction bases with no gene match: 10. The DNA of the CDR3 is TGTGCCAGCACCGATTTCGCGGGAGCGAATGAGCAGTTCTTC. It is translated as CASTDFAGANEQFF.

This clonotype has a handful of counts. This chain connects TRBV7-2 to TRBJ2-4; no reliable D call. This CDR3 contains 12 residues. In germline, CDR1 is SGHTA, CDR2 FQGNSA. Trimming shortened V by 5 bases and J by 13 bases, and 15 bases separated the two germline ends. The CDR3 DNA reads TGTGCCAGCAGCCCAGAAAACACCAGACAGTACTTC. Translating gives CASSPENTRQYF.

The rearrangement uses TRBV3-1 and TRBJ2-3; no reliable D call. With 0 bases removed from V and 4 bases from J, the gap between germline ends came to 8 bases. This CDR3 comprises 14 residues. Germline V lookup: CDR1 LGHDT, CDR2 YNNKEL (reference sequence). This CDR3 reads CASSQETFADTQYF. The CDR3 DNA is TGTGCCAGCAGCCAAGAAACGTTCGCAGATACGCAGTATTTT.

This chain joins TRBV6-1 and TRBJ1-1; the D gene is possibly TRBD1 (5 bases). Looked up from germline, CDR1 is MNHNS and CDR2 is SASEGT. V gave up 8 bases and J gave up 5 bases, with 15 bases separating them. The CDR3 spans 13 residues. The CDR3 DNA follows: TGTGCCAGCCTACTCCTGGGGGGTACTGAAGCTTTCTTT. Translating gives CASLLLGGTEAFF.

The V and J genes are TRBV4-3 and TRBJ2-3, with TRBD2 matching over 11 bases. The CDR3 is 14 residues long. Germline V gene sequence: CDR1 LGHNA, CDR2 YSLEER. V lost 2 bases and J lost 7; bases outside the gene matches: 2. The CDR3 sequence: CASSQTSGRYTQYF. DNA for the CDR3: TGCGCCAGCAGCCAAACTAGCGGGAGATATACGCAGTATTTT.

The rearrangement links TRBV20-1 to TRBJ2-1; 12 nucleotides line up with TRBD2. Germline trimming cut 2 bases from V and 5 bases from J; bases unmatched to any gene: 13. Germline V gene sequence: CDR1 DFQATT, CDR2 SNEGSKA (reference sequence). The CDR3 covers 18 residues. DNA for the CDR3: TGCAGTGCTAGAAACCCTACCACACTAGCGGGGGGTAACAATGAGCAGTTCTTC. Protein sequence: CSARNPTTLAGGNNEQFF.